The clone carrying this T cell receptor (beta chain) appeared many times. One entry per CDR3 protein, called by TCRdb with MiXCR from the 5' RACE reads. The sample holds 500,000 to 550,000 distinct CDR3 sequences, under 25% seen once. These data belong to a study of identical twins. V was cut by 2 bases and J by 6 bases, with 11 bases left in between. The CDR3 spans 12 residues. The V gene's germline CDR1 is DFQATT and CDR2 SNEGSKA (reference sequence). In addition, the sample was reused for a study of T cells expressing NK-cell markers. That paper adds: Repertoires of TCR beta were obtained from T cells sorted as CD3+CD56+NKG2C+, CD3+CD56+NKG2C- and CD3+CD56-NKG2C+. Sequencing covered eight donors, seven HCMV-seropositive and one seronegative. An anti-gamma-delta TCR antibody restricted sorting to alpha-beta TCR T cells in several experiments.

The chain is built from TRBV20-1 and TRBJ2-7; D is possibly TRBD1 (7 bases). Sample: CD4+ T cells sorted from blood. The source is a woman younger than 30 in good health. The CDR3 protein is CSARRQGGEQYF. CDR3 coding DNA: TGCAGTGCTAGACGTCAGGGGGGCGAGCAGTACTTC.